What follows are 15 T cell receptor beta chains derived from one specimen sequenced in a study of blood T cell repertoires in COVID-19. Measured with immunoSEQ multiplex PCR; TCRdb has only the in-frame clones, and not every one. The repertoire holds more than 300,000 clones, with about nine tenths as singletons. The sample was peripheral blood. These receptors were collected from a woman in her 50s with COVID-19, enrolled during active disease.

The chain is built from TRBV27 and TRBJ2-3, with 10 bases identical to TRBD2. V shed 6 bases, J shed 4 bases, and the junction held 7 bases outside the gene matches. The CDR3 has 15 amino acids. CDR1 and CDR2 from the germline V gene are MNHEY and SMNVEV (reference sequence). The CDR3 DNA reads TGTGCCAGCAGACCTTCTAGCGGGAGTCCAGATACGCAGTATTTT. As protein: CASRPSSGSPDTQYF.

As for this clone: The same CDR3 arises from other DNA sequences in this sample as well. The chain has TRBV4-3 and TRBJ2-7; no clear D gene. Trimming stripped 1 base from V and 1 base from J, with 5 bases between. Germline-derived CDR1 and CDR2 are LGHNA and YSLEER. The CDR3 has 13 amino acids. The CDR3 loop is CASSQATSYEQYF. The CDR3 nucleotides read TGCGCCAGCAGCCAAGCCACATCCTACGAGCAGTACTTC.

The rearrangement joins TRBV3-1 (or the pseudogene TRBV3-2) to TRBJ1-1; TRBD1 is a possible D gene (5 bases). Trimming took 4 bases from V and 8 from J, leaving 8 bases between them. CDR3 length: 11 amino acids. Germline assignment: CDR1 LGHDT and CDR2 YNNKEL (reference sequence). In DNA, the CDR3 is TGTGCCAGCAGCCGGGGGAGGGAAGCTTTCTTT. It is translated as CASSRGREAFF.

The chain recombines TRBV5-5 with TRBJ1-2; TRBD1 might be the D (6 bases). CDR1 is SGHKS and CDR2 is YYEKEE in the germline V gene (reference sequence). The ends were cut back, 0 bases at V and 6 bases at J, with 9 bases in the middle. The length of the CDR3 is 13 residues. CDR3 region: CASSLVPGDGYTF. The CDR3 DNA reads TGTGCCAGCAGCTTGGTGCCAGGGGATGGCTACACCTTC.

To note about this clone: Other nucleotide sequences from this sample produce the same CDR3. The V and J genes are TRBV19 and TRBJ1-1; 7 bases align to TRBD1. Per germline, CDR1 LNHDA and CDR2 SQIVND (reference sequence). The CDR3 runs 13 residues. The junction had 5 bases not matched to a gene; V was cut back by 6 bases and J by 4 bases. CDR3 coding DNA: TGTGCCAGTAGCCCTACAGGGGCCACTGAAGCTTTCTTT. Its protein product is CASSPTGATEAFF.

V and J are TRBV11-2 and TRBJ2-1, with D tentatively TRBD2 (6 bases). This CDR3 region has 16 residues. The germline V gene has CDR1 SGHAT and CDR2 FQNNGV. The V gene lost 4 bases and the J gene lost 7 bases, with 20 bases spanning the gap. DNA for the CDR3: TGTGCCAGCAGCTCCGGGACTCGACCTGCCCTGAATGAGCAGTTCTTC. It specifies CASSSGTRPALNEQFF.

V usage is TRBV7-2 and J usage is TRBJ2-7, with TRBD1 as a possible D gene (5 bases). Trimming pared 3 bases from V and 2 bases from J, leaving 11 bases between. Germline lookup yields CDR1 SGHTA and CDR2 FQGNSA. This CDR3 has 14 residues. CDR3 coding DNA: TGTGCCAGCAGCTTTCCCCAGGGCACCTACGAGCAGTACTTC. Translation: CASSFPQGTYEQYF. Complete variable domain (other parts from reference TRBV7-2 and TRBJ2-7): GAGVSQSPSNKVTEKGKDVELRCDPISGHTALYWYRQSLGQGLEFLIYFQGNSAPDKSGLPSDRFSAERTGGSVSTLTIQRTQQEDSAVYLCASSFPQGTYEQYFGPGTRLTVT.

This chain connects TRBV7-2 to TRBJ1-5; 7 bases match TRBD1. The V gene's germline CDR1 is SGHTA and CDR2 FQGNSA. The CDR3 runs 13 residues. V lost 2 bases, J lost 7 bases, and 2 bases stayed unmatched. The chain's CDR3 is CASSLTGVQPQHF. CDR3 bases: TGTGCCAGCAGCTTAACAGGGGTGCAGCCCCAGCATTTT.

The chain combines TRBV24-1 with TRBJ2-2; 13 bases line up with TRBD2. V lost 9 bases and J lost 4; bases outside the gene matches: 10. The CDR3 is 17 residues long. Germline CDR1 is KGHDR and CDR2 is SFDVKD. The CDR3 nucleotides are TGTGCCACCGGAGTAACTAGCGGGAGGGCCGTCACCGGGGAGCTGTTTTTT. Translation gives CATGVTSGRAVTGELFF.

The chain has TRBV2 and TRBJ1-2, with 8 positions matching TRBD1. The V gene's germline CDR1 is SNHLY and CDR2 FYNNEI. CDR3 size: 16 residues. J was trimmed by 2 bases and V by 5 bases; bases with no gene match: 10. The CDR3 coding sequence is TGTGCCAGCAGTAAGACAGGGGAAGGTCGAAACTATGGCTACACCTTC. Translating gives CASSKTGEGRNYGYTF.

This rearrangement joins TRBV20-1 to TRBJ1-2, with a tentative D call TRBD1 (5 bases). Trimming stripped 5 bases from V and 5 bases from J, with 9 bases between. The CDR3 is 11 residues long. Per germline, CDR1 DFQATT and CDR2 SNEGSKA (reference sequence). This CDR3 is CSAGASYGYTF. Here the CDR3 DNA reads TGCAGTGCTGGGGCGAGTTATGGCTACACCTTC.

This chain's CDR3 is CSVVGTGDFEETQYF. CDR3 bases: TGCAGCGTTGTCGGGACAGGGGACTTCGAAGAGACCCAGTACTTC. The V gene is TRBV29-1, the J gene TRBJ2-5; TRBD1 agrees at 10 bases. The CDR3 is 15 amino acids. V lost 4 bases to trimming and J lost 3 bases; unmatched junction nucleotides: 8. Looked up from germline, CDR1 is SQVTM and CDR2 is ANQGSEA.

This clone was observed a handful of times. The CDR3 protein is CASSDGHYEAFF. CDR3 DNA: TGCGCCAGCAGTGATGGGCATTATGAAGCTTTCTTT. The chain recombines TRBV10-1 with TRBJ1-1; D gene unclear. Per germline, CDR1 WNHNN and CDR2 SYGVQD (reference sequence). Trimming left V 3 bases short and J 7 bases short, with 9 bases between. This CDR3 comprises 12 residues.

The CDR3, as DNA: TGCGCCAGCAGCCAGGACTCCGGCGAGCAGTACTTC. Translated, it gives CASSQDSGEQYF. This sequence joins TRBV4-1 and TRBJ2-7; possible D gene TRBD2, 5 bases. The germline CDR1 and CDR2 sequences are MGHRA and YSYEKL. V was pared by 3 bases and J by 6 bases, with 9 bases between. This CDR3 is 12 amino acids long.

The chain has TRBV9 and TRBJ2-3; 10 bases are shared with TRBD2. Losses at the gene ends were 2 bases for V and 1 base for J; bases not matched to a gene: 1. The CDR3 is 15 residues long. The germline gives CDR1 SGDLS, CDR2 YYNGEE. The CDR3 loop is CASSVSGRGTDTQYF. The DNA of the CDR3 is TGTGCCAGCAGCGTGAGCGGGAGGGGCACAGATACGCAGTATTTT.